This passage covers 12 T cell receptor beta chains from one sample sequenced in a study of T-cell memory formation after mild COVID-19. One entry per CDR3 protein results from TCRdb running MiXCR on the 5' RACE reads. The sample has roughly 150,000 distinct CDR3 sequences, under 15% seen once. Sequencing used PBMCs or a T cell subset sorted from them (not recorded which). The receptor set was obtained from a man between 18 and 35 years old who had mild COVID-19 (a few samples of this study predate the infection). Cell type and time point are not known.

There are a few counts of this clonotype. This chain joins TRBV15 and TRBJ1-2; D is unresolved. V was trimmed by 3 bases and J by 5 bases, leaving 4 bases between them. CDR3 length: 11 amino acids. The V gene's germline CDR1 is LNHNV and CDR2 YYDKDF (reference sequence). The CDR3 region is CATSRGYGYTF. CDR3 DNA: TGTGCCACCAGCAGGGGGTATGGCTACACCTTC.

V is TRBV28 and J is TRBJ1-5; D is uncertain. Trimming stripped 7 bases from V and 2 bases from J, with 15 bases between. Germline V gene sequence: CDR1 MDHEN, CDR2 SYDVKM. The CDR3 is 15 residues long. CDR3 bases: TGTGCCAGCACAGGTGGAGGGAATCGCAATCAGCCCCAGCATTTT. Residues: CASTGGGNRNQPQHF.

Only a few counts were recorded for this clonotype. The chain has TRBV5-1 and TRBJ1-2, with D unresolved. V was trimmed by 2 bases and J by 8 bases, leaving 10 bases between them. The CDR3 is 12 amino acids. Germline CDR1 and CDR2: SGHRS and YFSETQ. CDR3 sequence reads: CASSLGGHGYTF. The CDR3 region has the DNA TGCGCCAGCAGCTTAGGCGGGCACGGCTACACCTTC.

This clonotype showed up many times. J is TRBJ2-1 and V is TRBV7-7, with TRBD2 matching over 10 bases. After removal of 1 base from V and 7 bases from J, the junction contained 4 bases not matched to a gene. The CDR3 is made up of 15 amino acids. Per germline, CDR1 SSHAT and CDR2 FNYEAQ (reference sequence). CDR3 nucleotides: TGTGCCAGCAGCTTAGGGACTAGCGGAGGAAATGAGCAGTTCTTC. This translates into CASSLGTSGGNEQFF.

The chain uses TRBV29-1 and TRBJ2-5; D may be TRBD1 (6 bases). The germline CDR1 and CDR2 sequences are SQVTM and ANQGSEA. The length of the CDR3 is 13 residues. V lost 3 bases and J lost 4, with 12 bases in between. The CDR3 is CSVDRGRRETQYF. CDR3 bases: TGCAGCGTTGACAGGGGCCGGCGAGAGACCCAGTACTTC.

This clonotype has more than one count but fewer than ten. J is TRBJ2-6 and V is TRBV7-2; a possible D gene is TRBD2 (6 bases). With 5 bases removed from V and 2 bases from J, the gap between germline ends came to 16 bases. The CDR3 spans 17 residues. CDR1 and CDR2 (germline): SGHTA, FQGNSA. CDR3 protein: CASSLAGPWAGANVLTF. DNA of the CDR3: TGTGCCAGCAGCCTCGCGGGGCCCTGGGCTGGGGCCAACGTCCTGACTTTC. The full variable domain, in which reference TRBV7-2 and TRBJ2-6 provide the parts outside the CDR3, is GAGVSQSPSNKVTEKGKDVELRCDPISGHTALYWYRQSLGQGLEFLIYFQGNSAPDKSGLPSDRFSAERTGGSVSTLTIQRTQQEDSAVYLCASSLAGPWAGANVLTFGAGSRLTVL.

This clonotype showed up just a few times. This rearrangement joins TRBV9 to TRBJ1-6; unclear D gene. From germline, CDR1 is SGDLS and CDR2 YYNGEE. This CDR3 is built from 14 residues. Trimming stripped 4 bases from V and 11 bases from J, with 16 bases between. CDR3 nucleotides: TGTGCCAGCAGCCCCGCCGGTGGAGTCCCACCCCTCCACTTT. This translates into CASSPAGGVPPLHF.

In this sample, this clonotype turned up many times. The rearrangement uses TRBV29-1 and TRBJ2-1; TRBD2 is a possible D gene (5 bases). Trimming took off 2 bases at V and 6 bases at J, with 8 bases between the two ends. The CDR3 spans 12 residues. Germline lookup yields CDR1 SQVTM and CDR2 ANQGSEA. The CDR3 nucleotides are TGCAGCGTTGAACGGACTCCCAATGAGCAGTTCTTC. This codes for CSVERTPNEQFF.

This clonotype was seen a handful of times. The chain recombines TRBV21-1 with TRBJ2-1. TRBV21-1 is a documented pseudogene. This CDR3 is built from 10 residues. Here the CDR3 reads CASSKVVRRF. The DNA of the CDR3 is TGTGCCAGCAGCAAAGTAGTTCGACGGTTC.

This clonotype showed up just a few times. The chain recombines TRBV18 with TRBJ2-1, with 12 nucleotides matching TRBD2. This CDR3 has 15 residues. In germline, CDR1 is KGHSH, CDR2 LQKENI. V lost 4 bases and J lost 7; bases outside the gene matches: 5. CDR3: CASSLSSGGENEQFF. The CDR3 nucleotides are TGTGCCAGCTCACTATCTAGCGGGGGGGAAAATGAGCAGTTCTTC.

This clonotype was seen only a few times. The CDR3 nucleotides read TGTGCCAGCAGCCCAGGGATCGGGGAGCTGTTTTTT. Its translation: CASSPGIGELFF. The chain employs TRBV7-3 and TRBJ2-2; D perhaps matches TRBD1 (5 bases). This CDR3 contains 12 residues. CDR1 and CDR2 from the germline V gene are SGHTA and FQGTGA. Trimming took off 5 bases at V and 7 bases at J, with 8 bases between the two ends.

The CDR3 sequence: CASSLGGEVGYTF. The CDR3 DNA follows: TGTGCCAGCAGCTTGGGGGGGGAGGTTGGCTACACCTTC. The chain recombines TRBV5-4 with TRBJ1-2; TRBD1 is a possible D gene (5 bases). This CDR3 has 13 residues. Deletions cut 0 bases from V and 7 bases from J, with 10 bases between. Germline V gene sequence: CDR1 SGHNT, CDR2 YYREEE (reference sequence).